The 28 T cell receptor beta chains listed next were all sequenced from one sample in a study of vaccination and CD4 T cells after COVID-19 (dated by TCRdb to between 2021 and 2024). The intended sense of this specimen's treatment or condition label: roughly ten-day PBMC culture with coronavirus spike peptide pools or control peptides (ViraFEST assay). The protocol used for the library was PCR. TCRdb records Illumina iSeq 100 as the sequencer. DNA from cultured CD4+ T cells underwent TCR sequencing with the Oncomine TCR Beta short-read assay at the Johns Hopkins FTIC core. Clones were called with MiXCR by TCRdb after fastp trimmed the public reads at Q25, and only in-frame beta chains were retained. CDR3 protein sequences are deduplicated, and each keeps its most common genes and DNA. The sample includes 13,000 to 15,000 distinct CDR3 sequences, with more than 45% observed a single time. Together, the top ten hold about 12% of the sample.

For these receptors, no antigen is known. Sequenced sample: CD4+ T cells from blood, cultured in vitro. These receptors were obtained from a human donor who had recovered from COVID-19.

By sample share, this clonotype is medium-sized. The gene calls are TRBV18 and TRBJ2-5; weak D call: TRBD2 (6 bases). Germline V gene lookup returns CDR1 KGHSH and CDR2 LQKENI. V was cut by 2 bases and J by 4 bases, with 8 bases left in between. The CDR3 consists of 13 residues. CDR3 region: CASSPGAGETQYF. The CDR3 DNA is TGTGCCAGCTCACCAGGAGCGGGAGAGACCCAGTACTTC.

The CDR3 nucleotides are TGTGCCAGCAGATCTTGGGGCGGGAGTGACACCGGGGAGCTGTTTTTT. Residues: CASRSWGGSDTGELFF. The chain uses TRBV7-2 and TRBJ2-2; 7 bases fit TRBD2. The CDR3 is made up of 16 amino acids. Trimming took 6 bases from V and 3 from J; bases not matched to a gene: 10. Germline assignment: CDR1 SGHTA and CDR2 FQGNSA.

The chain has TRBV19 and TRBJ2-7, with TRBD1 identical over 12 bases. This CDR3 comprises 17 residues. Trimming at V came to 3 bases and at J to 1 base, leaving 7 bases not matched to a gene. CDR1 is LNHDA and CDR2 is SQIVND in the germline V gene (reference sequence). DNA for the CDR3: TGTGCCAGTAGTATTCGGAGGGGACAGGGGGCATCCTACGAGCAGTACTTC. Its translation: CASSIRRGQGASYEQYF.

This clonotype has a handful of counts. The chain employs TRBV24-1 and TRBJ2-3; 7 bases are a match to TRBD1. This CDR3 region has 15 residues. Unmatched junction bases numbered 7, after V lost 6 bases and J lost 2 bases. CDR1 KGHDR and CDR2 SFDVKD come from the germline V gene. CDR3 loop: CATSSDRSPTDTQYF. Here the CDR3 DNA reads TGTGCCACCAGTTCGGACAGGAGTCCCACAGATACGCAGTATTTT.

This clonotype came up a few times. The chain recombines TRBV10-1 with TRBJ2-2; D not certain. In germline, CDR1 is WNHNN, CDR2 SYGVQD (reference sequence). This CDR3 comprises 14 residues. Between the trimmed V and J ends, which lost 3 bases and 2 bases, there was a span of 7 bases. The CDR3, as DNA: TGCGCCAGCAGTGAAAGTGTAAACACCGGGGAGCTGTTTTTT. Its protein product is CASSESVNTGELFF.

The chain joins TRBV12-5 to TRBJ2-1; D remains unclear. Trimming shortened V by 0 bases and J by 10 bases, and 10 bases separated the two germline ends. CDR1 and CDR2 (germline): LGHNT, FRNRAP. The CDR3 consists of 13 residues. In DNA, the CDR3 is TGTGCTAGTGGTTTGGTACCGATGGGGGAGCAGTTCTTC. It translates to CASGLVPMGEQFF.

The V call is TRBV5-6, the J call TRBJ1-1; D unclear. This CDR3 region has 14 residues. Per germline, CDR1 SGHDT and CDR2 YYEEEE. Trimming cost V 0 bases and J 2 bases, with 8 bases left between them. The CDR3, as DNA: TGTGCCAGCAGCTTGGAGGTCCTAAACACTGAAGCTTTCTTT. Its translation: CASSLEVLNTEAFF.

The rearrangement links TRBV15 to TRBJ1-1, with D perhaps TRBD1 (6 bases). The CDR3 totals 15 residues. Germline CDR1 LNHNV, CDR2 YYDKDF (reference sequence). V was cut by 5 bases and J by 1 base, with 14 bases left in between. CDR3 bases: TGTGCCACCAGCGGTAGCAGGGGATGGAACACTGAAGCTTTCTTT. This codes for CATSGSRGWNTEAFF.

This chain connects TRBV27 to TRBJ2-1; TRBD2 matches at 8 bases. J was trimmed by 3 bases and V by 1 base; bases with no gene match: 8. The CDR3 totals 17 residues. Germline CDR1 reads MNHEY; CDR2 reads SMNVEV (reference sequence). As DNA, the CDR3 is TGTGCCAGCAGTTTATTATTCACCGGGACTAGCTACAATGAGCAGTTCTTC. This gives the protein CASSLLFTGTSYNEQFF.

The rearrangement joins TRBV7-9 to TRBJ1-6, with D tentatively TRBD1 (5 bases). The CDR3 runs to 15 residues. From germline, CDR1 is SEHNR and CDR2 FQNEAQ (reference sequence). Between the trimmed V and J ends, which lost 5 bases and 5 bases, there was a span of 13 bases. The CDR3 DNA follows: TGTGCCAGCAGCCCTCTTTCAGGGAATAATTCACCCCTCCACTTT. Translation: CASSPLSGNNSPLHF.

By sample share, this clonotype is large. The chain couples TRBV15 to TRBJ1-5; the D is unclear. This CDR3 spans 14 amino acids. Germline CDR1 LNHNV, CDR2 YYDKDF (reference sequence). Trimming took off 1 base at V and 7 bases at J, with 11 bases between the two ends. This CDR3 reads CATSRGGREQPQHF. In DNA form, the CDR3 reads TGTGCCACCAGCAGAGGAGGGCGGGAACAGCCCCAGCATTTT.

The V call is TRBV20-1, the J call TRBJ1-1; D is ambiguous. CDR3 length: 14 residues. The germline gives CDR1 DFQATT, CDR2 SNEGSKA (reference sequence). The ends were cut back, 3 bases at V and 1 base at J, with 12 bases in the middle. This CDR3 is CSARPGFKNTEAFF. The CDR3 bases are TGCAGTGCTAGGCCCGGGTTCAAGAACACTGAAGCTTTCTTT.

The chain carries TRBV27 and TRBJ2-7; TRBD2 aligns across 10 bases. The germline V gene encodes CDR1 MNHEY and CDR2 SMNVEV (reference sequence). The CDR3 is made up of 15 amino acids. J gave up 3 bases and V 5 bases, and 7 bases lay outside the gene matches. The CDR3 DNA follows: TGTGCCAGCAGTCTATTCGGACTAGCGGACTACGAGCAGTACTTC. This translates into CASSLFGLADYEQYF.

The CDR3, as DNA: TGTGCCAGCAGCAAACCCAAGGTAAGTCAGCCCCAGCATTTT. Protein product: CASSKPKVSQPQHF. J is TRBJ1-5 and V is TRBV21-1. TRBV21-1 corresponds to a pseudogene. This CDR3 is built from 14 residues.

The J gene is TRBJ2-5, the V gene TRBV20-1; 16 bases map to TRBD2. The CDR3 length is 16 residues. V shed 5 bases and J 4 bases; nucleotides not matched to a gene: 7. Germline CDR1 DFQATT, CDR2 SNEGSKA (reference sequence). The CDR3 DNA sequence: TGCAGTGCTTGGGGGACTAGCGGGAGGGGGACAGAGACCCAGTACTTC. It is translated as CSAWGTSGRGTETQYF.

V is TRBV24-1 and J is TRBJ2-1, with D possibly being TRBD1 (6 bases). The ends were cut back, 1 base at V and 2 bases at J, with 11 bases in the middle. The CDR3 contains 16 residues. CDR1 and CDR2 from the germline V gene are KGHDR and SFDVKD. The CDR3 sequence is CATSDFRQGTYNEQFF. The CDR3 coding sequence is TGTGCCACCAGTGATTTCAGGCAGGGGACCTACAATGAGCAGTTCTTC.

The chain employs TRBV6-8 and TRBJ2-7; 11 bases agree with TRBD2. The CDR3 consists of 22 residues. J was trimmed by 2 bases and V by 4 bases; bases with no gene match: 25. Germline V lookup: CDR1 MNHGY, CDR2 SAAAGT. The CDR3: CASSSLETMGLAEAYKTYEQYF. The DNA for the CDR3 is TGTGCCAGCAGTTCCCTCGAAACAATGGGACTAGCGGAAGCCTATAAAACCTACGAGCAGTACTTC.

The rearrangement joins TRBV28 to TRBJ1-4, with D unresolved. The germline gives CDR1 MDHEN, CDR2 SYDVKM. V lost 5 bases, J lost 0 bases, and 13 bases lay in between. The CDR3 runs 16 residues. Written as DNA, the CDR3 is TGTGCCAGCAGTAGGCCCAGGACGACAACTAATGAAAAACTGTTTTTT. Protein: CASSRPRTTTNEKLFF.

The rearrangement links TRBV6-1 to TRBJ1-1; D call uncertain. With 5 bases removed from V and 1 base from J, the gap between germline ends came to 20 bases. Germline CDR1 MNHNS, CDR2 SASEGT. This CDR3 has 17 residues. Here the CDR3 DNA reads TGTGCCAGCAGTCTCTCCAGTCGGAGGTCTTCGAACACTGAAGCTTTCTTT. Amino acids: CASSLSSRRSSNTEAFF.

The CDR3 bases are TGTGCCAGCAGCCAAGTTGGAGGGGTCCAAGAGACCCAGTACTTC. As protein: CASSQVGGVQETQYF. The chain joins TRBV14 to TRBJ2-5, with D perhaps TRBD2 (6 bases). This CDR3 contains 15 residues. Trimming took off 1 base at V and 1 base at J, with 10 bases between the two ends. Germline V gives CDR1 SGHDN, CDR2 FVKESK.

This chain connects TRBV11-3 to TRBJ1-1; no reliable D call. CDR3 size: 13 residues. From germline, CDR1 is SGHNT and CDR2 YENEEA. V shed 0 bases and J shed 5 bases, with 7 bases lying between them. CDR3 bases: TGTGCCAGCAGCTTAGACGCGAGTACTGAAGCTTTCTTT. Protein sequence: CASSLDASTEAFF. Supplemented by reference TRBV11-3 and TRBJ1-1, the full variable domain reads EAGVVQSPRYKIIEKKQPVAFWCNPISGHNTLYWYLQNLGQGPELLIRYENEEAVDDSQLPKDRFSAERLKGVDSTLKIQPAELGDSAVYLCASSLDASTEAFFGQGTRLTVV.

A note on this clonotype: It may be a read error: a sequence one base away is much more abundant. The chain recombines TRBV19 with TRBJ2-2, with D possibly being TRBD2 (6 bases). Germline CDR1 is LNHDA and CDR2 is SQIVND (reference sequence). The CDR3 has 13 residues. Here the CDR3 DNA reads TGTGCCACCCAACCCAGGTTGCGCGGGGAGCTGTCTTTT. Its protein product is CATQPRLRGELSF.

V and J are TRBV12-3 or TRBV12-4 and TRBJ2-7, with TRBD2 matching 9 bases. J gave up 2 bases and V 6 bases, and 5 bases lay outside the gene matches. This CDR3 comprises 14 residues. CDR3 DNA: TGTGCCAGCAGCCAGACTAGCGGAACCTACGAGCAGTACTTC. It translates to CASSQTSGTYEQYF.

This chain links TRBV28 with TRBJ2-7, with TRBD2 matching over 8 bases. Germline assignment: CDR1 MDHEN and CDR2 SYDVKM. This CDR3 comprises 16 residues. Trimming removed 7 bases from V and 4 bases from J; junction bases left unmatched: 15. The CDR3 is CASISSAGALGYEQYF. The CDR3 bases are TGTGCCAGCATCTCTTCAGCGGGAGCTCTCGGGTACGAGCAGTACTTC.

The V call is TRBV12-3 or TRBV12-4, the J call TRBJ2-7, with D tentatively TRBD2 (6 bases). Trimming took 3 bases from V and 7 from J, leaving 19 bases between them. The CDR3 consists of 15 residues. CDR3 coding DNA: TGTGCCAGCAGTTTCAACGGGGGTGACGCTGGGGAGCAGTACTTC. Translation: CASSFNGGDAGEQYF.

CDR3 region: CRGGSSYNEQFF. DNA of the CDR3: TGCAGGGGGGGGAGCTCCTACAATGAGCAGTTCTTC. The chain uses TRBV20-1 and TRBJ2-1; 7 bases match TRBD2. The germline gives CDR1 DFQATT, CDR2 SNEGSKA (reference sequence). This CDR3 contains 12 residues.

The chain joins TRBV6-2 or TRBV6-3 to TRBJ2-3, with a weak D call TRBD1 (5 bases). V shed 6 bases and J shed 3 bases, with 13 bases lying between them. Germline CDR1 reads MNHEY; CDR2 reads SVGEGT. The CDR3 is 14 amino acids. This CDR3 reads CASRRTPGTDTQYF. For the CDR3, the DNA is TGTGCCAGCAGGCGAACGCCAGGGACAGATACGCAGTATTTT.

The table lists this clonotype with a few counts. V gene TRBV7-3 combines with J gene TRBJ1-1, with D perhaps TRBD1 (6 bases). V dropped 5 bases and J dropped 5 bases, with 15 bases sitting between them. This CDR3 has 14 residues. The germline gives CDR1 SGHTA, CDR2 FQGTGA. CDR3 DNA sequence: TGTGCCAGCAGCCCCCTGGGCAGGGGTACTGAAGCTTTCTTT. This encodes CASSPLGRGTEAFF.